The 13 T cell receptor beta chains below were found in one sample sequenced in a study of cytomegalovirus exposure and HLA in healthy donors. Assay: immunoSEQ multiplex PCR; the TCRdb copy retains only in-frame clones and omits some. The sample gives about 120,000 clones, 95% to 97% of which show up once; approximately 1.5% is in the top ten. Source material: PBMCs. The source of these receptors is a man aged 18 to 29 in good health and CMV-seronegative.

The gene calls are TRBV27 and TRBJ2-6; D perhaps matches TRBD2 (7 bases). The CDR3 is made up of 17 amino acids. Germline CDR1 and CDR2: MNHEY and SMNVEV (reference sequence). Trimming left V 6 bases short and J 0 bases short, with 15 bases between. CDR3 region: CASRPRGGDSGANVLTF. The CDR3 DNA reads TGTGCCAGCAGACCCCGAGGGGGGGACTCTGGGGCCAACGTCCTGACTTTC.

The rearrangement links TRBV28 to TRBJ2-7, with D unresolved. CDR3 length equals 11 residues. Germline loops: CDR1 MDHEN, CDR2 SYDVKM. Deletions cut 8 bases from V and 2 bases from J, with 7 bases between. The CDR3 bases are TGTGCCAGCGGCAGAACCTACGAGCAGTACTTC. Encoded protein: CASGRTYEQYF.

The chain employs TRBV6-5 and TRBJ1-4, with 10 bases that match TRBD1. CDR1 is MNHEY, CDR2 SVGAGI, per germline. The CDR3 runs 15 residues. V trimming: 4 bases; J trimming: 4 bases; junction bases outside the gene matches: 3. The DNA for the CDR3 is TGTGCCAGCAGTTTGGACAGGGGGAGTAATGAAAAACTGTTTTTT. Translation: CASSLDRGSNEKLFF.

In DNA form, the CDR3 reads TGTGCCAGCAGCTTGGTGGGAGGGAGGGCCGGGAGTGAGCAGTTCTTC. The encoded protein is CASSLVGGRAGSEQFF. This chain links TRBV5-5 with TRBJ2-1; 7 bases agree with TRBD2. V gave up 0 bases and J gave up 9 bases; unmatched junction bases: 12. The germline CDR1 and CDR2 sequences are SGHKS and YYEKEE (reference sequence). The CDR3 is 16 residues long.

The CDR3 region has the DNA TGCGCCAGCAGCCAAGAGGGGACTAGAAATGAGCAGTTCTTC. Its protein product is CASSQEGTRNEQFF. The chain employs TRBV4-1 and TRBJ2-1; 8 bases align to TRBD2. Per germline, CDR1 MGHRA and CDR2 YSYEKL. With 0 bases clipped from V and 7 bases from J, the junction kept 2 bases outside the gene matches. The CDR3 sequence is 14 residues long.

V gene TRBV19 combines with J gene TRBJ2-1; TRBD2 agrees at 11 bases. Germline values: CDR1 LNHDA, CDR2 SQIVND (reference sequence). The V and J ends lost 8 bases and 3 bases, in that order; junction bases with no gene match: 6. CDR3 length: 15 residues. CDR3 DNA sequence: TGTGCCAGTGGAACCGGGACTAGCGGCTACAATGAGCAGTTCTTC. Translating gives CASGTGTSGYNEQFF.

The chain combines TRBV7-3 with TRBJ2-3; tentative D call: TRBD2 (5 bases). This CDR3 is 17 amino acids long. V lost 3 bases and J 0 bases, leaving 16 bases between the germline ends. Germline V CDR1 and CDR2: SGHTA, FQGTGA. In nucleotides, the CDR3 is TGTGCCAGCAGCTTCCCGTTAGCGCGGACTAGCACAGATACGCAGTATTTT. This sequence encodes CASSFPLARTSTDTQYF.

In its sample, this clone was seen once. V gene TRBV5-1 combines with J gene TRBJ2-5; D perhaps matches TRBD1 (6 bases). The CDR3 runs to 14 residues. Germline-derived CDR1 and CDR2 are SGHRS and YFSETQ. Trimming left V 6 bases short and J 1 base short, with 13 bases between. The CDR3 nucleotides read TGCGCCAGCAAATCCTGGGACACCCAAGAGACCCAGTACTTC. It specifies CASKSWDTQETQYF.

The rearrangement uses TRBV15 and TRBJ2-1; 8 bases are shared with TRBD2. Per the germline V gene, CDR1 is LNHNV and CDR2 is YYDKDF (reference sequence). This CDR3 contains 16 residues. V gave up 1 base and J gave up 3 bases; unmatched junction bases: 5. The CDR3 DNA sequence: TGTGCCACCAGCAGAGGATTGACTAGCGTCTACAATGAGCAGTTCTTC. It yields the protein CATSRGLTSVYNEQFF.

The chain joins TRBV15 to TRBJ2-7, with a tentative D call TRBD1 (6 bases). Germline assignment: CDR1 LNHNV and CDR2 YYDKDF (reference sequence). The length of the CDR3 is 14 residues. V was trimmed by 5 bases and J by 1 base, leaving 12 bases between them. CDR3 in DNA: TGTGCCACCAGCCCAGGGGTTATATCCTACGAGCAGTACTTC. Protein product: CATSPGVISYEQYF.

The chain uses TRBV29-1 and TRBJ2-7; D ambiguous. Trimming removed 3 bases from V and 1 base from J, with 10 bases in between. The CDR3 extends over 13 amino acids. Per germline, CDR1 SQVTM and CDR2 ANQGSEA. The CDR3 DNA is TGCAGCGTTGAGTCCCTGGCTTCCTACGAGCAGTACTTC. Translated: CSVESLASYEQYF.

This chain uses TRBV27 with TRBJ1-2, with D possibly TRBD1 on 5 matching bases. V gave up 6 bases and J gave up 4 bases, with 18 bases separating them. The CDR3 has 15 residues. From germline, CDR1 is MNHEY and CDR2 SMNVEV (reference sequence). Here the CDR3 reads CASSPTGVTPYGYTF. CDR3 in DNA: TGTGCCAGCAGCCCGACGGGGGTGACACCCTATGGCTACACCTTC.

This clone was counted a single time. The chain uses TRBV5-6 and TRBJ2-1, with D possibly being TRBD2 (5 bases). Germline CDR1 and CDR2: SGHDT and YYEEEE. The CDR3 is 15 residues long. V lost 3 bases and J lost 5, with 15 bases in between. Written as DNA, the CDR3 is TGTGCCAGCAGCTCCTTTTGGCGGGCCGACAATGAGCAGTTCTTC. Translation gives CASSSFWRADNEQFF.